This record covers a single T cell receptor (beta chain). Its antigen remains unidentified. The sample belongs to a study of T cells after yellow fever vaccination. Across the whole study: It was SMART-Seq v4 Ultra Low Input that prepared the fractions with low cell numbers.

A process of 5'RACE template switching, which added a universal primer site and UMIs, was used to make TCR cDNA. MiXCR, run by TCRdb on the 5' RACE reads, gives a single entry per CDR3 protein. The sample gives 300,000 to 450,000 distinct CDR3 sequences, roughly 8% of which show up once; approximately 15% is in the top ten. Whole-study results and caveats: Peak timing came faster in the weaker secondary response, day 5 versus 15. FACS-sorted repertoires might harbor abundant contaminating clonotypes from the bulk population.

The CDR3 totals 13 residues. Trimming pared 5 bases from V and 1 base from J, leaving 8 bases between. This TCR was recovered from a man younger than 35 who received the YFV17D yellow fever vaccine. The sample in question was PBMCs, obtained approximately 40 days after the first yellow fever vaccination. The chain uses TRBV12-3 or TRBV12-4 and TRBJ1-2, with a weak D call TRBD1 (5 bases). CDR3 amino acids: CASSGAVNYGYTF. In nucleotides, the CDR3 is TGTGCCAGCAGTGGGGCTGTTAACTATGGCTACACCTTC.